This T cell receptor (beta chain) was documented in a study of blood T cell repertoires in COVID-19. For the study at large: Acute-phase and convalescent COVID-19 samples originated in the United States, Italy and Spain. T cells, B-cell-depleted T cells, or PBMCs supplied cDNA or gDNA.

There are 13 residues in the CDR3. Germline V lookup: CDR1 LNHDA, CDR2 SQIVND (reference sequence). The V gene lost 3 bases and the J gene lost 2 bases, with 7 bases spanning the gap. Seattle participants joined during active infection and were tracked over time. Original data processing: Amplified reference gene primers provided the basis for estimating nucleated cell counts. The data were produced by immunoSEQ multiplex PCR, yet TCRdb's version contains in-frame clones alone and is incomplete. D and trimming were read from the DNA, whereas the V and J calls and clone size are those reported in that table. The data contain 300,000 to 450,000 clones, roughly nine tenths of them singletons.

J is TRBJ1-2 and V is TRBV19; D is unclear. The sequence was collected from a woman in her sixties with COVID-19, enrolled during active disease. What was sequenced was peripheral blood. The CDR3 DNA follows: TGTGCCAGTAGTATCCGAGCAAACTATGGCTACACCTTC. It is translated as CASSIRANYGYTF. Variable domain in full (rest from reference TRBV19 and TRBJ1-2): DGGITQSPKYLFRKEGQNVTLSCEQNLNHDAMYWYRQDPGQGLRLIYYSQIVNDFQKGDIAEGYSVSREKKESFPLTVTSAQKNPTAFYLCASSIRANYGYTFGSGTRLTVV.